A single sample is the source of the 19 T cell receptor beta chains below, sequenced in a study of preoperative IRX-2 immunotherapy in early breast cancer (dated by TCRdb to between 2017 and 2020). Read against the paper, the sample's treatment or condition label means: preoperative locoregional IRX-2 cytokine immunotherapy. Preparation of the library involved the immunoSEQ multiplex PCR assay. TCRdb mirrors the immuneACCESS table, restricted to in-frame sequences. Some clones are absent from its copies; in checked studies, under half trace to an unresolved V gene, and the reason for the others is unknown. The sample records about 33,000 clones, under 90% of which are singletons. The top ten clones comprise roughly 1.5% of the sample. The material was tumor tissue, obtained after IRX-2 immunotherapy. These receptors were obtained from a human donor with breast cancer.

This chain uses TRBV18 with TRBJ1-1; D ambiguous. Trimming cost V 1 base and J 1 base, with 10 bases left between them. This CDR3 contains 15 residues. Germline lookup yields CDR1 KGHSH and CDR2 LQKENI. The DNA of the CDR3 is TGTGCCAGCTCACCACGCCCCTCGCAGAACACTGAAGCTTTCTTT. Encoded protein: CASSPRPSQNTEAFF.

The chain employs TRBV28 and TRBJ2-2; D possibly corresponds to TRBD2 (6 bases). Trimming took off 4 bases at V and 7 bases at J, with 16 bases between the two ends. The CDR3 covers 15 residues. The germline V gene encodes CDR1 MDHEN and CDR2 SYDVKM. In DNA, the CDR3 is TGTGCCAGCAGTTCCCCCGGGACCGGGGGCGGGGAGCTGTTTTTT. Encoded protein: CASSSPGTGGGELFF.

The rearrangement uses TRBV30 and TRBJ1-5, with 7 positions matching TRBD1. The CDR3 spans 14 residues. V lost 5 bases and J lost 0; bases outside the gene matches: 4. Per the germline V gene, CDR1 is GTSNPN and CDR2 is SVGIG (reference sequence). The CDR3 nucleotides read TGTGCCTGGGGGAGGGGGCTTAGCAATCAGCCCCAGCATTTT. As protein: CAWGRGLSNQPQHF. The whole variable domain, remainder taken from reference TRBV30 and TRBJ1-5, is SQTIHQWPATLVQPVGSPLSLECTVEGTSNPNLYWYRQAAGRGLQLLFYSVGIGQISSEVPQNLSASRPQDRQFILSSKKLLLSDSGFYLCAWGRGLSNQPQHFGDGTRLSIL.

V gene TRBV5-1 combines with J gene TRBJ2-1, with no clear D. Germline CDR1 and CDR2: SGHRS and YFSETQ. The CDR3 contains 16 residues. Trimming took off 4 bases at V and 8 bases at J, with 22 bases between the two ends. The CDR3 sequence: CASSHPAPSREHEQFF. In DNA, the CDR3 is TGCGCCAGCAGCCACCCTGCCCCAAGTCGAGAGCATGAGCAGTTCTTC.

The table lists this clone with a count of one. The chain links TRBV7-7 to TRBJ2-1; D possibly corresponds to TRBD2 (5 bases). V lost 5 bases to trimming and J lost 7 bases, with 36 bases between them. This CDR3 has 21 amino acids. The germline V gene has CDR1 SSHAT and CDR2 FNYEAQ (reference sequence). Here the CDR3 DNA reads TGTGCCAGCAGCCAAGATAGTTCGGAGGTTTACTTGGGAGATTCCTGGAATGAGCAGTTCTTC. Translation: CASSQDSSEVYLGDSWNEQFF.

The chain links TRBV6-8 to TRBJ2-5, with 9 bases lining up with TRBD1. J lost 1 base, V lost 8 bases, and 8 bases had no gene match. CDR3 size: 15 residues. Germline CDR1 MNHGY, CDR2 SAAAGT. CDR3 residues: CASVGQGIIQETQYF. DNA for the CDR3: TGTGCCAGCGTGGGACAGGGTATTATCCAAGAGACCCAGTACTTC.

The chain recombines TRBV11-3 with TRBJ1-1; 8 bases match TRBD1. Germline V lookup: CDR1 SGHNT, CDR2 YENEEA. This CDR3 spans 14 amino acids. V was clipped by 3 bases and J by 1 base; unmatched bases: 1. CDR3 nucleotide sequence: TGTGCCAGCAGCTTGCAGGGGGCGAACACTGAAGCTTTCTTT. It specifies CASSLQGANTEAFF.

The genes are TRBV23-1 and TRBJ1-1; perhaps TRBD1 as D (5 bases). TRBV23-1 is labeled an ORF, and its function is uncertain. Trimming stripped 6 bases from V and 1 base from J, with 15 bases between. The length of the CDR3 is 15 residues. The CDR3 DNA sequence: TGCGCCAGCAGCCAACGAGGGGACCCGAACACTGAAGCTTTCTTT. It encodes CASSQRGDPNTEAFF.

V and J are TRBV29-1 and TRBJ2-1; D is uncertain. The CDR3 covers 14 residues. Trimming removed 7 bases at V and 0 bases at J, with 13 bases between. CDR1 and CDR2 (germline): SQVTM, ANQGSEA. The CDR3 nucleotides read TGCAGCGCCCCACTGGCGAGCTCCTACAATGAGCAGTTCTTC. Translating it yields CSAPLASSYNEQFF.

The chain carries TRBV18 and TRBJ2-1; possibly TRBD1 for D (5 bases). The germline V and J ends were trimmed by 4 bases and 4 bases, with 8 bases remaining between them. CDR3 length: 13 amino acids. Germline lookup yields CDR1 KGHSH and CDR2 LQKENI. Here the CDR3 DNA reads TGTGCCAGCTCACGAGACAGATACAATGAGCAGTTCTTC. It specifies CASSRDRYNEQFF.

The rearrangement joins TRBV11-3 to TRBJ1-6, with TRBD1 as a possible D gene (5 bases). V was trimmed by 5 bases and J by 6 bases, leaving 20 bases between them. The CDR3 length is 17 residues. Germline V lookup: CDR1 SGHNT, CDR2 YENEEA. CDR3: CASSPPRESGRNSPLHF. In DNA form, the CDR3 reads TGTGCCAGCAGCCCGCCCCGCGAGTCAGGGCGTAATTCACCCCTCCACTTT.

The genes are TRBV29-1 and TRBJ2-7, with 9 bases fitting TRBD2. Trimming cost V 5 bases and J 6 bases; bases outside gene matches: 14. The germline V gene encodes CDR1 SQVTM and CDR2 ANQGSEA. There are 15 residues in the CDR3. CDR3 loop: CSVPRGASGTGEQYF. As DNA, the CDR3 is TGCAGCGTTCCAAGGGGGGCTAGCGGGACGGGCGAGCAGTACTTC.

The chain links TRBV15 to TRBJ1-2; TRBD1 matches 7 bases. The CDR3 is 16 residues long. Germline values: CDR1 LNHNV, CDR2 YYDKDF (reference sequence). The junction had 13 bases not matched to a gene; V was cut back by 1 base and J by 8 bases. As DNA, the CDR3 is TGTGCCACCAGCAGAGCCGGCCTTATACAGGGGCACGGCTACACCTTC. It translates to CATSRAGLIQGHGYTF. Filled out from reference TRBV15 and TRBJ1-2, the complete variable domain reads DAMVIQNPRYQVTQFGKPVTLSCSQTLNHNVMYWYQQKSSQAPKLLFHYYDKDFNNEADTPDNFQSRRPNTSFCFLDIRSPGLGDTAMYLCATSRAGLIQGHGYTFGSGTRLTVV.

The chain uses TRBV6-8 and TRBJ1-1, with D maybe TRBD1 (6 bases). This CDR3 has 16 residues. Germline assignment: CDR1 MNHGY and CDR2 SAAAGT. V lost 5 bases, J lost 1 base, and 17 bases lay in between. As DNA, the CDR3 is TGTGCCAGCAGTACAATTTACGACAGGCCGAACACTGAAGCTTTCTTT. Its translation is CASSTIYDRPNTEAFF.

The chain recombines TRBV19 with TRBJ1-2, with D unclear. CDR1 and CDR2 (germline): LNHDA, SQIVND (reference sequence). The CDR3 spans 14 residues. The ends were cut back, 1 base at V and 3 bases at J, with 9 bases in the middle. In nucleotides, the CDR3 is TGTGCCAGTAGTATAGCGGTCGGCGACTATGGCTACACCTTC. This gives the protein CASSIAVGDYGYTF.

The CDR3, as DNA: TGTGCCAGCAGTTTAAGGGGGGGTAAAGGCTACGAGCAGTACGTC. Its translation: CASSLRGGKGYEQYV. The J gene is TRBJ2-7, the V gene TRBV28; weak D call: TRBD2 (7 bases). This CDR3 comprises 15 residues. Per the germline V gene, CDR1 is MDHEN and CDR2 is SYDVKM. Between the trimmed V and J ends, which lost 2 bases and 3 bases, there was a span of 14 bases.

The chain couples TRBV18 to TRBJ2-5, with 7 bases aligning to TRBD2. This CDR3 has 14 amino acids. V lost 2 bases to trimming and J lost 5 bases; unmatched junction nucleotides: 5. Germline CDR1 KGHSH, CDR2 LQKENI. CDR3 sequence reads: CASSPGFGRETQYF. CDR3 sequence (DNA): TGTGCCAGCTCACCAGGGTTCGGGAGGGAGACCCAGTACTTC.

This chain connects TRBV22-1 to TRBJ2-7; the table calls TRBD1, which could not be checked here. TRBV22-1 is termed a pseudogene. The CDR3 is 15 amino acids. The CDR3 region is CATSDPGTGGYEQYF. In DNA form, the CDR3 reads TGTGCCACCAGTGACCCCGGGACAGGGGGTTACGAGCAGTACTTC.

The J gene is TRBJ1-4, the V gene TRBV23-1; TRBD1 matches at 11 bases. TRBV23-1 is classed as an ORF, of uncertain function. The CDR3 contains 15 residues. Trimming at V came to 6 bases and at J to 8 bases, leaving 8 bases not matched to a gene. In nucleotides, the CDR3 is TGCGCCAGCAGCCGGGCCGGGACAGGGGGAGAAAAACTGTTTTTT. Translating it yields CASSRAGTGGEKLFF.